The 10 T cell receptor beta chains given below trace back to one sample, sequenced in a study of HIV-infected patients and healthy controls. All unsorted peripheral T cells were captured because whole blood was used without fractionation. Reverse transcription used 450 to 500 ng RNA and constant-region primers for alpha and beta. Using multiplexing indices, alpha and beta chain libraries were generated apart by chain-specific third strand synthesis. One entry per CDR3 protein results from TCRdb running MiXCR on the 5' RACE reads. The sample yields tens of thousands of distinct CDR3 sequences, about 8.7% seen once. The sequencing input was blood. These TCRs come from an adult in good health.

This clonotype has at least ten counts. The chain uses TRBV18 and TRBJ2-1, with 14 bases aligning to TRBD2. V dropped 6 bases and J dropped 8; count of bases not matched to a gene: 6. Germline values: CDR1 KGHSH, CDR2 LQKENI. The CDR3 runs to 15 residues. CDR3 protein: CASSRTSGGIDEQFF. CDR3 sequence (DNA): TGTGCCAGCTCGCGGACTAGCGGGGGGATTGATGAGCAGTTCTTC.

This clonotype showed up many times. This chain connects TRBV7-2 to TRBJ1-3, with no clear D. Germline CDR1 is SGHTA and CDR2 is FQGNSA. CDR3 length: 14 residues. V was shortened by 1 base and J by 3 bases, with 7 bases between the two germline ends. This CDR3 reads CASSLGVGGNTIYF. For the CDR3, the DNA is TGTGCCAGCAGCTTAGGGGTTGGTGGAAACACCATATATTTT.

By share, this clonotype counts as medium-sized. The chain recombines TRBV28 with TRBJ1-5; D is possibly TRBD1 (5 bases). Looked up from germline, CDR1 is MDHEN and CDR2 is SYDVKM. V shed 2 bases and J shed 6 bases, with 14 bases lying between them. The CDR3 consists of 15 residues. The CDR3 protein is CASSLGGEAVQPQHF. In nucleotides, the CDR3 is TGTGCCAGCAGTTTAGGGGGGGAGGCAGTTCAGCCCCAGCATTTT.

This clonotype was detected many times. V and J are TRBV6-5 and TRBJ1-5; D is undetermined. The CDR3 is 13 amino acids. Germline V gene sequence: CDR1 MNHEY, CDR2 SVGAGI. Trimming took off 5 bases at V and 5 bases at J, with 10 bases between the two ends. The DNA of the CDR3 is TGTGCCAGCAGTCGGGAGCTCGATCAGCCCCAGCATTTT. This translates into CASSRELDQPQHF.

Within the sample, this clonotype is medium-sized. The genes are TRBV6-5 and TRBJ2-6; D is possibly TRBD1 or TRBD2 (6 bases each). CDR1 and CDR2 from the germline V gene are MNHEY and SVGAGI. CDR3 length: 17 amino acids. Trimming pared 7 bases from V and 0 bases from J, leaving 16 bases between. The CDR3: CASTTGGSHSGANVLTF. For the CDR3, the DNA is TGTGCCAGCACCACCGGGGGCAGCCACTCTGGGGCCAACGTCCTGACTTTC.

This clonotype has more than one count but fewer than ten. The chain's CDR3 is CASSSLTGVRQGHIQYF. CDR3 coding DNA: TGTGCCAGCAGTTCACTAACAGGGGTCCGACAAGGACACATTCAGTACTTC. The V and J genes are TRBV12-3 or TRBV12-4 and TRBJ2-4, with 7 bases lining up with TRBD1. V lost 4 bases and J lost 8; bases outside the gene matches: 17. The CDR3 contains 17 residues.

This clonotype was picked up many times. The chain links TRBV5-1 to TRBJ1-1; no clear D. Trimming pared 2 bases from V and 1 base from J, leaving 6 bases between. From germline, CDR1 is SGHRS and CDR2 YFSETQ. This CDR3 spans 13 amino acids. CDR3 sequence reads: CASSFGPNTEAFF. The CDR3 coding sequence is TGCGCCAGCAGCTTCGGACCGAACACTGAAGCTTTCTTT.

This clonotype was observed at least ten times. The rearrangement uses TRBV29-1 and TRBJ2-3; 8 nucleotides line up with TRBD1. This CDR3 is built from 14 residues. Germline V lookup: CDR1 SQVTM, CDR2 ANQGSEA. Trimming removed 4 bases from V and 1 base from J; junction bases left unmatched: 4. CDR3 bases: TGCAGCGTTGTGCAGGGGGCCCGCACAGATACGCAGTATTTT. The encoded protein is CSVVQGARTDTQYF.

This clonotype was seen repeatedly, ten times or more. The V and J genes are TRBV6-2 or TRBV6-3 and TRBJ2-6; D is ambiguous. The CDR3 sequence is 15 residues long. The V and J ends lost 0 bases and 0 bases respectively, with 3 bases between them. Per the germline V gene, CDR1 is MNHEY and CDR2 is SVGEGT. CDR3 nucleotide sequence: TGTGCCAGCAGTTACTCGAGCTCTGGGGCCAACGTCCTGACTTTC. Translation: CASSYSSSGANVLTF.

This clonotype was recorded at least ten times. The chain joins TRBV20-1 to TRBJ2-1, with 10 bases lining up with TRBD2. The V and J ends lost 3 bases and 10 bases, in that order; junction bases with no gene match: 6. Per the germline V gene, CDR1 is DFQATT and CDR2 is SNEGSKA (reference sequence). The CDR3 has 13 amino acids. CDR3 in DNA: TGCAGTGCTAGCGTAGCGGGAGGCGGGGAGCAGTTCTTC. Its translation: CSASVAGGGEQFF.